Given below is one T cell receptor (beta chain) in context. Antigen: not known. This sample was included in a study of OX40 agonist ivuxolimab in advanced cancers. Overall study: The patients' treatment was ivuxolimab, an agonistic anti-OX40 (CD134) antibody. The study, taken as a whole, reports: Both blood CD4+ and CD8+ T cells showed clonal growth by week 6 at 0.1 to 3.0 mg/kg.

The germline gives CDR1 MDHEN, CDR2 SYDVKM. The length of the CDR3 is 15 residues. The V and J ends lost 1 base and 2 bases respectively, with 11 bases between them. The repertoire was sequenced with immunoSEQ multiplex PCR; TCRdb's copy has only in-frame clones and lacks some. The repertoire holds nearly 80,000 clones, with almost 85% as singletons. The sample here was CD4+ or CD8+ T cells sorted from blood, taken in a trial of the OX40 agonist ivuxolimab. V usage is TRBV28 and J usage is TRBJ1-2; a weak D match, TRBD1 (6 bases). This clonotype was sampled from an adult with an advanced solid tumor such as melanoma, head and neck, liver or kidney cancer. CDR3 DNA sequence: TGTGCCAGCAGTTTATTGCCAGGGGCCAACTATGGCTACACCTTC. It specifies CASSLLPGANYGYTF.